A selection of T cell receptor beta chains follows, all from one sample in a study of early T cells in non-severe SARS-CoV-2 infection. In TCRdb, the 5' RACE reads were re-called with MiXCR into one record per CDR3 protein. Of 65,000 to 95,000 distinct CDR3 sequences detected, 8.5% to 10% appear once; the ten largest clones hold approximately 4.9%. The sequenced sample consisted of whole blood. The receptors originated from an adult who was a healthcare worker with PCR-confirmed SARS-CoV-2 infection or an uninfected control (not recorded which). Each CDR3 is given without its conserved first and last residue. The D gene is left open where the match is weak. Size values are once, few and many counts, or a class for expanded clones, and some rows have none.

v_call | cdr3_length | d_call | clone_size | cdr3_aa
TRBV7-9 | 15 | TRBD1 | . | ASSVFTGTGYQNEQF
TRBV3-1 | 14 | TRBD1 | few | ASSPGSGQYNSPLH
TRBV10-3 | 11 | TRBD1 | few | AIQGQPNTEAF
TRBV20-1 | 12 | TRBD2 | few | SASTPGTSGKQF
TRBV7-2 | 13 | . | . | ASSLSRNSYNEQF
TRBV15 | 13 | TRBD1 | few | ATSRDSRGLDEQY
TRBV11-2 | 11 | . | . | ASSLDLNYGYT
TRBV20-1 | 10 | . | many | SARLGQYGYT
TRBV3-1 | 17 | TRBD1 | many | ASSQVFRTGLSGANVLT
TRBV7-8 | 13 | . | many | ASSPVLGSQETQY
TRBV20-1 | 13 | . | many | SASFRSRYNSPLH
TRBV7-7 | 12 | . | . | ASSLVSGTGELF
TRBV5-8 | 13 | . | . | ASSLGAGLNTEAF
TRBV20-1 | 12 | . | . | SASKGSLNSPLH
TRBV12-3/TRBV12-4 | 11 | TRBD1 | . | ASSPGQGKTQY
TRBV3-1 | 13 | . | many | ASSQDRINGNTIY
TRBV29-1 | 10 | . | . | SGSGRTDTQY
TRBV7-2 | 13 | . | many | ASSSWTAYQETQY
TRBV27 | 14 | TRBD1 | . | ASRLGGLGQIYEQY
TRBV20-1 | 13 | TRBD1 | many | SSTDRVAYNSPLH
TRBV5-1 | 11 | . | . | ASSLGDNNEQF
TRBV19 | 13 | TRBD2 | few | ASGIAGPRPGELF
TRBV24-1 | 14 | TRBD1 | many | ATSDRQGDGANVLT
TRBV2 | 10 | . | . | ASGSSGNTIY
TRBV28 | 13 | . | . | ASSPPGALNEKLF
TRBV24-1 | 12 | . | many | ATSTLQGNNEQF
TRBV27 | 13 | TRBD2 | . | ASSLSTSGYYEQY
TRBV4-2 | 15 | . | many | ASSQVGSRGLNTEAF
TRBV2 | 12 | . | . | ASYRDLAKNIQY
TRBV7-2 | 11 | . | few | ASSGPNYNEQF
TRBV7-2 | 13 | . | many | ASPLLATRIYEQY
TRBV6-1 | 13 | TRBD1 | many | ASTLQGAAGNTIY
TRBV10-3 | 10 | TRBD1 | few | AISDRGNGAF
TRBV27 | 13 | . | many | ASSLVGSSYNEQF
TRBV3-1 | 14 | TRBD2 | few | ASSPPGRIGSDTQY
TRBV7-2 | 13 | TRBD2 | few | ASSLQIAGVFEQF
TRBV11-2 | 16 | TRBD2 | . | ASSGRTSGRGRRNEQF
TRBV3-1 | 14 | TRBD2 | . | ASSQALLARRETQY
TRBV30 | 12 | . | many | AWSVRQRNSPLH
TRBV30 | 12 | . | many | AALVQGNADTQY
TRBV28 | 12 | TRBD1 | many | ASSPGGVSYEQY
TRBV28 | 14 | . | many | ASSSGIGIRNTEAF
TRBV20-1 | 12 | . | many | SARAPGRAYGYT
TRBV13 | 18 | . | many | ASSLGPASYLGLVSYEQY